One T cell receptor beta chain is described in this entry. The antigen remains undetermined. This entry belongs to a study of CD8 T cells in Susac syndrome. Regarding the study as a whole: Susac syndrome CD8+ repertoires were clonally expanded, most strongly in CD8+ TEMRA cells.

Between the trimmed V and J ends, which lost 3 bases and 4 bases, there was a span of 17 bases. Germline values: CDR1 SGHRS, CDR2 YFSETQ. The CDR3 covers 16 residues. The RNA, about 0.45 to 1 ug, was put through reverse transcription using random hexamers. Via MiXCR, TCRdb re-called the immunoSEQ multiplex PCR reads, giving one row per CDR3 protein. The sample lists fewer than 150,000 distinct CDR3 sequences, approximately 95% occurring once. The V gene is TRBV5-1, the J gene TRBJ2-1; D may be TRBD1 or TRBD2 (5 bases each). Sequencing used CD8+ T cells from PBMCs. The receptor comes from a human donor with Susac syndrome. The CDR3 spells CASSSSLGTEYNEQFF. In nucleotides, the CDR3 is TGCGCCAGCAGCTCCTCTCTCGGGACGGAGTACAATGAGCAGTTCTTC.